The rows below give T cell receptor beta chains drawn from one sample of a study of cytotoxic CD8 clonotypes in ibrutinib-treated CLL. Sequencing used immunoSEQ multiplex PCR; TCRdb keeps in-frame clones, though not all of them. The repertoire holds approximately 340,000 clones, with over 60% as singletons. This material consisted of PBMCs, taken after 36 months of ibrutinib treatment. The receptors shown here come from a human donor with chronic lymphocytic leukemia. The CDR3 runs from the conserved cysteine through the conserved F or W. The D gene is left open where the match is weak. Not all rows give a size; the values are once, few, many and, for expanded clones, a class.

TRBV20-1,TRBJ2-7,few,NA,CSARDGSEQYF,TGCAGTGCTAGAGATGGGAGCGAGCAGTACTTC
TRBV7-9,TRBJ2-5,NA,TRBD1,CASSSSDRVKTQYF,TGTGCCAGCAGCTCCTCGGACAGGGTGAAGACCCAGTACTTC
TRBV5-1,TRBJ2-3,NA,TRBD2,CASSPGGGPNTQYF,TGCGCCAGCAGCCCGGGCGGGGGGCCGAATACGCAGTATTTT
TRBV19,TRBJ2-7,NA,TRBD1,CASSYIRGTGRSYEQYF,TGTGCCAGTAGCTACATTCGGGGGACAGGGCGCTCCTACGAGCAGTACTTC
TRBV28,TRBJ1-2,NA,TRBD1,CASSQNYRGLGYTF,TGTGCCAGCAGTCAGAACTACAGGGGACTTGGCTACACCTTC
TRBV27,TRBJ2-5,NA,NA,CASSLMGGAETQYF,TGTGCCAGCAGTTTAATGGGGGGGGCGGAGACCCAGTACTTC
TRBV5-1,TRBJ2-3,NA,TRBD1,CASSRGTGATSTDTQYF,TGCGCCAGCAGCCGGGGGACAGGGGCAACTAGCACAGATACGCAGTATTTT
TRBV5-6,TRBJ1-2,NA,NA,CASSLQGQRFYGYTF,TGTGCCAGCAGCTTGCAAGGACAGAGATTCTATGGCTACACCTTC
TRBV7-6,TRBJ2-7,NA,TRBD2,CASSAQLAGETYEQYF,TGTGCCAGCAGCGCTCAACTAGCGGGAGAGACCTACGAGCAGTACTTC
TRBV9,TRBJ2-1,NA,NA,CASSVRTDEYNEQFF,TGTGCCAGCAGCGTAAGGACAGACGAGTACAATGAGCAGTTCTTC
TRBV28,TRBJ2-7,NA,NA,CASSPTRQVSYEQYF,TGTGCCAGCAGTCCCACCCGACAGGTGTCCTACGAGCAGTACTTC
TRBV6-1,TRBJ1-5,few,NA,CASSFNQPQHF,TGTGCCAGCAGTTTCAATCAGCCCCAGCATTTT
TRBV11-2,TRBJ2-3,few,TRBD2,CASSLSGGASTDTQYF,TGTGCCAGCAGCTTAAGCGGGGGAGCTAGCACAGATACGCAGTATTTT
TRBV29-1,TRBJ2-5,NA,NA,CSVPPGYQETQYF,TGCAGCGTTCCCCCGGGGTACCAAGAGACCCAGTACTTC
TRBV2,TRBJ2-7,NA,NA,CASIFVASYEQYF,TGTGCCAGCATTTTCGTCGCCTCCTACGAGCAGTACTTC
TRBV9,TRBJ2-3,NA,TRBD2,CASSVGTSGSSTDTQYF,TGTGCCAGCAGCGTAGGAACTAGCGGGTCTAGCACAGATACGCAGTATTTT
TRBV10-2,TRBJ1-4,NA,TRBD1,CASSEPGTGDEKLFF,TGCGCCAGCAGTGAGCCCGGGACAGGGGATGAAAAACTGTTTTTT
TRBV4-2,TRBJ1-2,NA,NA,CASSQDSGLGYTF,TGTGCCAGCAGCCAAGATTCCGGGCTTGGCTACACCTTC
TRBV9,TRBJ2-3,NA,TRBD2,CASTHPGLAPDTQYF,TGTGCCAGCACCCATCCGGGACTAGCTCCAGATACGCAGTATTTT
TRBV6-5,TRBJ2-5,NA,NA,CANKSPPSVWETQYF,TGTGCGAACAAATCGCCTCCCAGCGTCTGGGAGACCCAGTACTTC
TRBV11-2,TRBJ2-7,NA,NA,CASSRGTYEQYF,TGTGCCAGCAGCCGGGGGACCTACGAGCAGTACTTC
TRBV5-1,TRBJ1-2,NA,TRBD1,CASSSRDRISGTF,TGCGCCAGCAGCTCAAGGGACAGGATTAGTGGGACCTTC
TRBV12-5,TRBJ2-7,NA,NA,CASGPNGGEQYF,TGTGCTAGTGGCCCCAACGGGGGCGAGCAGTACTTC
TRBV27,TRBJ2-3,few,NA,CASSSRASRDTQYF,TGTGCCAGCAGTTCCCGGGCCTCCAGAGATACGCAGTATTTT
TRBV11-2,TRBJ2-1,NA,NA,CASSFGLGQGEQFF,TGTGCCAGCAGCTTCGGGCTGGGCCAAGGGGAGCAGTTCTTC
TRBV25-1,TRBJ2-7,NA,TRBD2,CASSARLAGGPYEQYF,TGTGCCAGCAGTGCTCGACTAGCGGGAGGACCCTACGAGCAGTACTTC
TRBV28,TRBJ1-1,NA,NA,CASSLYAEWDTEAFF,TGTGCCAGCAGTTTATACGCCGAGTGGGACACTGAAGCTTTCTTT
TRBV10-3,TRBJ2-7,few,TRBD1,CAIRGTGSPSEQYF,TGTGCCATCAGGGGGACAGGGAGCCCAAGCGAGCAGTACTTC
TRBV15,TRBJ1-2,NA,NA,CATSRDRRSGYTF,TGTGCCACCAGCAGAGATCGCAGGAGCGGCTACACCTTC
TRBV10-3,TRBJ1-5,NA,NA,CAISDEGNSNQPQHF,TGTGCCATCAGTGACGAGGGTAATAGCAATCAGCCCCAGCATTTT
TRBV7-2,TRBJ2-2,NA,NA,CASSSGRAAAGELFF,TGTGCCAGCAGCTCCGGCAGGGCCGCGGCCGGGGAGCTGTTTTTT
TRBV7-3,TRBJ2-3,NA,NA,CASSPTGGAGTDTQYF,TGTGCCAGCAGCCCTACTGGGGGGGCCGGCACAGATACGCAGTATTTT
TRBV10-3,TRBJ2-2,few,TRBD1,CAISWDRGTGELFF,TGTGCCATCAGTTGGGACAGGGGGACCGGGGAGCTGTTTTTT
TRBV5-4,TRBJ1-6,NA,NA,CASSLGGSWIDSPLHF,TGTGCCAGCAGCTTGGGCGGATCTTGGATAGATTCACCCCTCCACTTT
TRBV2,TRBJ1-2,few,NA,CASSGLGETYGYTF,TGTGCCAGCAGTGGCCTCGGGGAAACCTATGGCTACACCTTC
TRBV29-1,TRBJ1-2,NA,NA,CSVEDIGTGYGYTF,TGCAGCGTTGAAGACATCGGAACGGGCTATGGCTACACCTTC
TRBV1,TRBJ2-7,NA,NA,CTSSPIPGLASGYEQYF,TGCACCAGCAGCCCTATCCCCGGACTAGCTTCGGGCTACGAGCAGTACTTC
TRBV21-1,TRBJ1-4,NA,NA,CASSKGQGVGNEKLFF,TGTGCCAGCAGCAAGGGACAGGGGGTGGGTAATGAAAAACTGTTTTTT
TRBV20-1,TRBJ2-7,few,NA,CSAPYYEQYF,TGCAGTGCTCCTTATTACGAGCAGTACTTC
TRBV7-2,TRBJ2-1,NA,NA,CASSLADLTNEQFF,TGTGCCAGCAGCTTGGCCGACCTGACCAATGAGCAGTTCTTC
TRBV29-1,TRBJ1-2,few,NA,CSVIIPEGGYTF,TGCAGCGTTATCATCCCGGAGGGTGGCTACACCTTC
TRBV2,TRBJ2-3,few,NA,CARGARAPDTQYF,TGTGCCAGGGGGGCCAGGGCCCCAGATACGCAGTATTTT
TRBV7-6,TRBJ1-4,NA,TRBD1,CASSLQGAGRLFF,TGTGCCAGCAGCTTACAGGGGGCAGGGAGACTGTTTTTT
TRBV5-4,TRBJ1-2,few,TRBD1,CASTSSGQGASGGYTF,TGTGCCAGCACCTCCTCGGGGCAGGGGGCTTCGGGCGGCTACACCTTC
TRBV6-1,TRBJ1-2,NA,TRBD1,CASSEGTGGGGYTF,TGTGCCAGCAGTGAAGGGACAGGGGGCGGCGGCTACACCTTC
TRBV6-1,TRBJ2-7,NA,NA,CASRKGSSYEQYF,TGTGCCAGCAGGAAGGGGAGTTCCTACGAGCAGTACTTC
TRBV5-1,TRBJ1-4,NA,NA,CASSLEGRAKNEKLFF,TGCGCCAGCAGCTTGGAGGGGCGGGCAAAAAATGAAAAACTGTTTTTT
TRBV7-9,TRBJ2-1,once,NA,CASSLEQGRQFF,TGTGCCAGCAGCTTAGAACAGGGTCGGCAGTTCTTC
TRBV5-1,TRBJ2-2,NA,TRBD2,CASSKGLAGALRDTGELFF,TGCGCCAGCAGCAAGGGACTAGCGGGGGCCCTGCGCGACACCGGGGAGCTGTTTTTT